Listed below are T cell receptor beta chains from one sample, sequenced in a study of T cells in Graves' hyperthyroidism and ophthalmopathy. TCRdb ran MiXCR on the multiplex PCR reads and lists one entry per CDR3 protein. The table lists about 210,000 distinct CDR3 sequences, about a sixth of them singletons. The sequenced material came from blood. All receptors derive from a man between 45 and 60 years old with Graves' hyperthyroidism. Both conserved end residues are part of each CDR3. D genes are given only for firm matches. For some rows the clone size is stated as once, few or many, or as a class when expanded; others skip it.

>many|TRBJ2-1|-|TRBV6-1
CASSTGPMENEQFF
TGTGCCAGCAGCACGGGGCCAATGGAAAATGAGCAGTTCTTC
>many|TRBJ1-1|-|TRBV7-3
CASSGYKNTEAFF
TGTGCCAGCAGCGGATACAAGAACACTGAAGCTTTCTTT
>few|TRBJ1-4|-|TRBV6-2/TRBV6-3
CASVGGERKLFF
TGTGCCAGCGTTGGAGGTGAGAGGAAACTGTTTTTT
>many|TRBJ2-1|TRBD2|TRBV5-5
CASWGLAGYNEQFF
TGTGCCAGCTGGGGCCTAGCGGGCTACAATGAGCAGTTCTTC
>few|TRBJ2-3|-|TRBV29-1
CSVVLDHADTQYF
TGCAGCGTTGTGCTGGATCACGCAGATACGCAGTATTTT
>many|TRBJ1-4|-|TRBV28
CASNSGPNEKLFF
TGTGCCAGCAACTCGGGACCTAATGAAAAACTGTTTTTT
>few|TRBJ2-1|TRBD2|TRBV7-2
CASSLVAGGINEQFF
TGTGCCAGCAGCTTAGTAGCGGGAGGGATTAATGAGCAGTTCTTC
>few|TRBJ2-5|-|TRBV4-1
CASSRSERETQYF
TGCGCCAGCAGCCGGAGTGAGCGAGAGACCCAGTACTTC
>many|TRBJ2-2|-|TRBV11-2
CASSSPRTGELFF
TGTGCCAGCAGCTCCCCCCGCACCGGGGAGCTGTTTTTT
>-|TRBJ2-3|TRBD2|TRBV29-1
CSVRRTSEGTDTQYF
TGCAGCGTCAGAAGGACTAGCGAGGGCACAGATACGCAGTATTTT
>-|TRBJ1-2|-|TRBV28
CASSLQGIRYGYTF
TGTGCCAGCAGTTTACAAGGGATCCGCTATGGCTACACCTTC
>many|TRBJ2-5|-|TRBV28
CASSTLRAVTQYF
TGTGCCAGCAGTACCCTCAGGGCCGTGACCCAGTACTTC
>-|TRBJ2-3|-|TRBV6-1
CASSPGNTDTQYF
TGTGCCAGCAGCCCTGGTAACACAGATACGCAGTATTTT
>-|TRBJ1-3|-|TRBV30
CAWSHRSATGNTIYF
TGTGCCTGGAGTCACCGATCGGCAACAGGAAACACCATATATTTT
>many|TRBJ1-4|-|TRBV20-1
CSARPVPGNEKLFF
TGCAGTGCTAGACCGGTCCCGGGGAATGAAAAACTGTTTTTT
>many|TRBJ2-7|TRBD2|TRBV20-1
CSAREARERWYEQYF
TGCAGTGCTAGAGAGGCGCGGGAGAGGTGGTACGAGCAGTACTTC
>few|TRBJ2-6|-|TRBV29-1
CSVEDPRRSGANVLTF
TGCAGCGTTGAAGATCCCAGGCGCTCTGGGGCCAACGTCCTGACTTTC
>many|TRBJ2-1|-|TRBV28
CASSLPLESNEQFF
TGTGCCAGCAGTCTACCCCTGGAGAGTAATGAGCAGTTCTTC
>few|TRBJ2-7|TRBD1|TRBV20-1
CSARPGTGVFYEQYF
TGCAGTGCTAGACCCGGGACAGGGGTTTTCTACGAGCAGTACTTC
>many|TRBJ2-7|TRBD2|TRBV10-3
CAIRASGRADEQYF
TGTGCCATCAGGGCTAGCGGGAGGGCGGACGAGCAGTACTTC
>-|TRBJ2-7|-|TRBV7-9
CASSLLDGRSEQYF
TGTGCCAGCAGCTTATTAGACGGACGATCCGAGCAGTACTTC
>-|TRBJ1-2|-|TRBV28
CASSTAGPQGPYGYTF
TGTGCCAGCAGTACAGCAGGGCCCCAGGGGCCTTATGGCTACACCTTC
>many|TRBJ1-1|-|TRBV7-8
CASSLVRGGGAGTEAFF
TGTGCCAGCAGCTTAGTCCGAGGGGGGGGCGCAGGCACTGAAGCTTTCTTT
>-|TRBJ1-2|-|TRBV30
CAWNLLGWGSGYTF
TGTGCCTGGAACCTCCTAGGCTGGGGTTCGGGCTACACCTTC
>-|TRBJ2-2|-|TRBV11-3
CASSSAVGMGGNTGELFF
TGTGCCAGCAGCTCAGCGGTGGGAATGGGGGGAAACACCGGGGAGCTGTTTTTT
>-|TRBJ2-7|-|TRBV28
CASSLTGTSGEQYF
TGTGCCAGCAGTTTAACAGGGACCTCGGGTGAGCAGTACTTC
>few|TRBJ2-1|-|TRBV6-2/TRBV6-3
CASEAGRSSYNEQFF
TGTGCCAGCGAGGCGGGGAGGAGCTCCTACAATGAGCAGTTCTTC
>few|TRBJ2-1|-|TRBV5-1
CASSFGLRIVYNEQFF
TGCGCCAGCAGCTTTGGCCTCCGGATCGTATACAATGAGCAGTTCTTC
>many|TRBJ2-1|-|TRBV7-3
CASSFSGLDYNEQFF
TGTGCCAGCAGCTTTAGCGGCCTAGACTACAATGAGCAGTTCTTC
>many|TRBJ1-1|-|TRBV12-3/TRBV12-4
CATRRHQNTEAFF
TGTGCCACCCGAAGGCACCAGAACACTGAAGCTTTCTTT
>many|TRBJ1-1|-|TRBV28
CASSPSPGVSEAFF
TGTGCCAGCAGTCCCTCCCCCGGAGTTTCTGAAGCTTTCTTT